This T cell receptor beta chain was identified during a study of PD-L1 blockade in urothelial cancer. Study overall: Once treatment had started, blood was analyzed at 3 weeks (second dose) and again at 6 weeks. Broader study findings: Tumor-linked clones in blood grew more by 3 weeks in durable-benefit patients.

Time point reported: peripheral blood 6 weeks after treatment start. Each patient presented with locally advanced or metastatic urothelial carcinoma. A word on this clone: Its matching antigen is unknown.

Repertoires were generated with immunoSEQ multiplex PCR, while TCRdb's copy carries only in-frame clones and drops some. Here the sample spans 66,000 or so clones, roughly 90% being singletons. This sample comprised PBMCs, obtained around atezolizumab (anti-PD-L1) treatment. The receptor comes from a man aged 60 to 75 with urothelial cancer.

The CDR3, as DNA: TGTGCCAGCAGTCCAGGGGGCTCTGGGGCCAACGTCCTGACTTTC. Translation gives CASSPGGSGANVLTF. This chain connects TRBV6-1 to TRBJ2-6, with 7 bases matching TRBD1. CDR1 is MNHNS, CDR2 SASEGT, per germline. CDR3 length equals 15 residues. The ends lost 5 bases at V and 0 bases at J; junction bases unmatched: 1.